This T cell receptor (beta chain) emerged from a study of T cell responses to AZD1222 COVID-19 vaccine. In the study overall: Some second doses came at about 4 weeks and others at about 12 weeks; these were pooled. Study outcomes and limitations: After the peak T cell response, and only then, were repertoires sampled.

The data were produced by immunoSEQ multiplex PCR, yet TCRdb's version contains in-frame clones alone and is incomplete. The repertoire holds some 85,000 clones, with 87% as singletons. The CDR3 covers 14 residues. V shed 1 base and J shed 10 bases, with 13 bases lying between them. Germline loops: CDR1 LGHDT, CDR2 YNNKEL (reference sequence). In the case of this clone: Its antigen remains unidentified.

Sequenced here: peripheral blood, sampled on day 0 of AZD1222 vaccination. This TCR derives from an adult in good health. The rearrangement links TRBV3-1 (or the pseudogene TRBV3-2) to TRBJ1-4, with no clear D. The CDR3 loop reads CASSQGRALGKLFF. CDR3 bases: TGTGCCAGCAGCCAAGGTAGGGCCCTCGGAAAACTGTTTTTT.